This T cell receptor beta chain was captured in a study of blood T cell repertoires in COVID-19. Background on the study: Spain, Italy and the United States supplied samples that represented acute and convalescent COVID-19. PBMCs, B-cell-depleted T cells, or T cells were the source of the cDNA or gDNA that made up the material.

Seattle patients were enrolled during active infection and followed longitudinally. Germline assignment: CDR1 LGHNA and CDR2 YSLEER. With 3 bases removed from V and 6 bases from J, the gap between germline ends came to 19 bases. The CDR3 runs to 16 residues. Source study methods: Nucleated cell number was recorded as an estimate derived from reference gene primer amplification. Only in-frame clones appear in the TCRdb table, and some are missing; sequencing was by immunoSEQ multiplex PCR. Clone size and the V and J calls come from that table; the DNA yielded D and trimming. This sample has hundreds of thousands of clones, with 80% to 90% found just once.

This receptor was identified in a woman in her forties or fifties with COVID-19, enrolled during active disease. Input material: peripheral blood. The chain is built from TRBV4-3 and TRBJ2-3, with D possibly TRBD2 on 6 matching bases. CDR3 residues: CASSQSPPPLADTQYF. DNA of the CDR3: TGCGCCAGCAGCCAGAGCCCGCCCCCACTAGCCGATACGCAGTATTTT.